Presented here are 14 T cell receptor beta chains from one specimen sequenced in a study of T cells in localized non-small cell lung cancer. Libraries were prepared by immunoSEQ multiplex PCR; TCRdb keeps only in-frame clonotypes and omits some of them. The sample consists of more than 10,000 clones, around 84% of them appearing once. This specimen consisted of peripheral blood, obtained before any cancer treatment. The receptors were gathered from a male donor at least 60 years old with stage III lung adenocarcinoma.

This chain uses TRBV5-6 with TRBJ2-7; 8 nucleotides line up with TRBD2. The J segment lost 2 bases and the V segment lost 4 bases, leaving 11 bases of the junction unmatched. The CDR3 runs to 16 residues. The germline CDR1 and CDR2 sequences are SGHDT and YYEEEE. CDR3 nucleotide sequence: TGTGCCAGCAGCCCTGAGCTAGCGGGTGAAACCTACGAGCAGTACTTC. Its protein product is CASSPELAGETYEQYF.

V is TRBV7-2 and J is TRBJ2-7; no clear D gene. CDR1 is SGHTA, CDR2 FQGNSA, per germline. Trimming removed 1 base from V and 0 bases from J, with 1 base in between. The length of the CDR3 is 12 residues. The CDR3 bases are TGTGCCAGCAGCTTAGTCTCCTACGAGCAGTACTTC. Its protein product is CASSLVSYEQYF.

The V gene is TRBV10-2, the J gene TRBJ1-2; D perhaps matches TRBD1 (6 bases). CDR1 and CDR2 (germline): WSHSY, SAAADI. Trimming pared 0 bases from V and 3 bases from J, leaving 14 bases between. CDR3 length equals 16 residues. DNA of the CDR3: TGCGCCAGCAGTGAGTCAACGGGGGGCCGGCACTATGGCTACACCTTC. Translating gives CASSESTGGRHYGYTF.

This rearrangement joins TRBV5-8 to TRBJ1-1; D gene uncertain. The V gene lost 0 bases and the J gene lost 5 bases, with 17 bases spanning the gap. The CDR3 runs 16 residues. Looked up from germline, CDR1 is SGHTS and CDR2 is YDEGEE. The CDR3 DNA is TGTGCCAGCAGCTTGGAGGCCAACCGGCGGAGAACTGAAGCTTTCTTT. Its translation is CASSLEANRRRTEAFF. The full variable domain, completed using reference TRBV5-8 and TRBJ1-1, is EAGVTQSPTHLIKTRGQQATLRCSPISGHTSVYWYQQALGLGLQFLLWYDEGEERNRGNFPPRFSGRQFPNYSSELNVNALELEDSALYLCASSLEANRRRTEAFFGQGTRLTVV.

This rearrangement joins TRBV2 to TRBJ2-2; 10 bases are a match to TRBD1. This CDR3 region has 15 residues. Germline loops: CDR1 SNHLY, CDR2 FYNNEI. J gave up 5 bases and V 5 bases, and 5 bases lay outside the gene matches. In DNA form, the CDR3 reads TGTGCCAGCAGTCAAGACAGGGGGCGGACCGGGGAGCTGTTTTTT. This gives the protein CASSQDRGRTGELFF.

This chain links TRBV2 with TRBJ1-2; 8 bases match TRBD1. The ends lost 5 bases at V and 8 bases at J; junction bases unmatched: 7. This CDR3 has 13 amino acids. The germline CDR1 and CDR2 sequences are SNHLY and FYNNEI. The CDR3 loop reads CASSYGTGGGYTF. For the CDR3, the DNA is TGTGCCAGCAGTTACGGGACAGGTGGCGGCTACACCTTC.

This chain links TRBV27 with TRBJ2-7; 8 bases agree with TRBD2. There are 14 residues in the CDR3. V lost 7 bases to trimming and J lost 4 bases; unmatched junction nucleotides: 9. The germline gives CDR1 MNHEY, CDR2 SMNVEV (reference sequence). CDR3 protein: CASIAPGGRYEQYF. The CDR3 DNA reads TGTGCCAGCATCGCGCCGGGAGGGCGGTACGAGCAGTACTTC.

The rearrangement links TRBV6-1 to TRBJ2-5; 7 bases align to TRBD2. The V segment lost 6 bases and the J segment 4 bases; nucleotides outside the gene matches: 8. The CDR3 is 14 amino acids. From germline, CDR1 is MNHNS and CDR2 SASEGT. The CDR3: CASSRAGIGETQYF. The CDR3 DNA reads TGTGCCAGCAGCCGAGCGGGGATAGGAGAGACCCAGTACTTC.

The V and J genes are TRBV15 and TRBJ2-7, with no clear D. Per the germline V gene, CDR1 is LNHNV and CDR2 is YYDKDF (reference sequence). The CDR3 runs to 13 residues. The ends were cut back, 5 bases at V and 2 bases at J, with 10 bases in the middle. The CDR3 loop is CATSGSDTYEQYF. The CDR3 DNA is TGTGCCACCAGCGGCAGCGACACCTACGAGCAGTACTTC.

The CDR3 loop is CASSSVGEGGNTEAFF. The CDR3 nucleotides read TGCGCCAGCAGCTCCGTCGGAGAGGGCGGGAACACTGAAGCTTTCTTT. The gene calls are TRBV5-1 and TRBJ1-1, with D hard to call. The CDR3 runs 16 residues. The germline V gene has CDR1 SGHRS and CDR2 YFSETQ. Trimming removed 3 bases at V and 1 base at J, with 16 bases between.

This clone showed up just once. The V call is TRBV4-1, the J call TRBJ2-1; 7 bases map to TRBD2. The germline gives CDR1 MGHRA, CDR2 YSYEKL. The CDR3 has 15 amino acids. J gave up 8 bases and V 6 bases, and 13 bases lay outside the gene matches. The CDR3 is CASSLSPLRGDEQFF. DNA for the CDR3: TGCGCCAGCAGTCTTAGTCCCCTCCGGGGGGATGAGCAGTTCTTC.

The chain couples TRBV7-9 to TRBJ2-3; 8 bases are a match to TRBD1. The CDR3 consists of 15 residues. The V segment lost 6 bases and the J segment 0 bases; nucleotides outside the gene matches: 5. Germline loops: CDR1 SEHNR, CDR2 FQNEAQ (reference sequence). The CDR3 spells CASRWTGFSTDTQYF. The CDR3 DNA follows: TGTGCCAGCAGGTGGACAGGGTTTAGCACAGATACGCAGTATTTT.

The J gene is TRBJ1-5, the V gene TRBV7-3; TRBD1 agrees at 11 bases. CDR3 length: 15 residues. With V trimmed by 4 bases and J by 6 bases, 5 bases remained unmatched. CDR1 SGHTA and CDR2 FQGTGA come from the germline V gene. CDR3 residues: CASSWGQGVGQPQHF. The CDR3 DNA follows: TGTGCCAGCAGCTGGGGACAGGGGGTCGGTCAGCCCCAGCATTTT.

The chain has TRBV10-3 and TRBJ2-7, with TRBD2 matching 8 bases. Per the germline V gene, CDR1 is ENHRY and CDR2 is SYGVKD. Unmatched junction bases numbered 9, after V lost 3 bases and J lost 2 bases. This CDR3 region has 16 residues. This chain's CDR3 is CAISDSGTRLPYEQYF. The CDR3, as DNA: TGTGCCATCAGTGATTCCGGGACTAGACTCCCCTACGAGCAGTACTTC.